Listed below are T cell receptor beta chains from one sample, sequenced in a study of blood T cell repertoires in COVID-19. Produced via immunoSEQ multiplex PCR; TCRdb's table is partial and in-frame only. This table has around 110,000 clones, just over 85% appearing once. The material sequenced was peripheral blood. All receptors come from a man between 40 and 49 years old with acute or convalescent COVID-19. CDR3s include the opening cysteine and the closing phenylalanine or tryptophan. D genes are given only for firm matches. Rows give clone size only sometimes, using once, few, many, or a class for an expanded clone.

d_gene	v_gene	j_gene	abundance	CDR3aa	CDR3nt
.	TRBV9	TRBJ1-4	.	CASSPQGTTNEKLFF	TGTGCCAGCAGCCCTCAGGGGACAACTAATGAAAAACTGTTTTTT
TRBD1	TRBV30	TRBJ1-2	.	CAWSVRTGDGYTF	TGTGCCTGGAGTGTACGGACAGGGGATGGCTACACCTTC
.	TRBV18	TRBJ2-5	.	CASSPRVRGQETQYF	TGTGCCAGCTCACCGAGGGTGAGGGGGCAAGAGACCCAGTACTTC
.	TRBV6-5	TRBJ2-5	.	CAVGEETQYF	TGTGCCGTAGGGGAAGAGACCCAGTACTTC
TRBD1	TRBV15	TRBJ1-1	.	CATSRAGQGKGTEAFF	TGTGCCACCAGCAGAGCTGGACAGGGAAAAGGCACTGAAGCTTTCTTT
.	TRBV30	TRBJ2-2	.	CAWNPSFGLTGGELFF	TGTGCCTGGAATCCCTCATTTGGCCTTACAGGCGGGGAGCTGTTTTTT
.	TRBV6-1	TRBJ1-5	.	CASSAREGVSGNQPQHF	TGTGCCAGCAGTGCCAGGGAGGGGGTGTCGGGCAATCAGCCCCAGCATTTT
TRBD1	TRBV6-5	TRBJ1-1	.	CASISTGQVNTEAFF	TGTGCCAGCATCTCGACAGGGCAAGTGAACACTGAAGCTTTCTTT
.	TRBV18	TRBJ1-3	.	CASSPGQAAISGNTIYF	TGTGCCAGCTCACCGGGACAAGCCGCAATCTCTGGAAACACCATATATTTT
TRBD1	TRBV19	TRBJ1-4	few	CASSRTGAIPEKLFF	TGTGCCAGTTCCAGGACAGGCGCGATTCCGGAAAAACTGTTTTTT
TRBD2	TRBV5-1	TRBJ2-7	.	CASSPVSAGGSSYEQYF	TGCGCCAGCAGTCCCGTGTCGGCGGGGGGAAGCTCCTACGAGCAGTACTTC
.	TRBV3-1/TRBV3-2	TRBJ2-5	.	CASSQGGTAETQYF	TGTGCCAGCAGCCAAGGCGGGACAGCGGAGACCCAGTACTTC
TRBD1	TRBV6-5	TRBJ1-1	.	CASSKTDRGYTEAFF	TGTGCCAGCAGTAAGACCGACAGGGGGTACACTGAAGCTTTCTTT
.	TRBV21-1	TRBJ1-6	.	CASSPNPEEVRSYSPLHF	TGTGCCAGCAGCCCCAACCCCGAAGAGGTTCGGAGTTATTCACCCCTCCACTTT
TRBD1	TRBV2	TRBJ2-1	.	CASSSGTGLYNEQFF	TGTGCCAGCAGTTCCGGGACAGGGCTCTACAATGAGCAGTTCTTC